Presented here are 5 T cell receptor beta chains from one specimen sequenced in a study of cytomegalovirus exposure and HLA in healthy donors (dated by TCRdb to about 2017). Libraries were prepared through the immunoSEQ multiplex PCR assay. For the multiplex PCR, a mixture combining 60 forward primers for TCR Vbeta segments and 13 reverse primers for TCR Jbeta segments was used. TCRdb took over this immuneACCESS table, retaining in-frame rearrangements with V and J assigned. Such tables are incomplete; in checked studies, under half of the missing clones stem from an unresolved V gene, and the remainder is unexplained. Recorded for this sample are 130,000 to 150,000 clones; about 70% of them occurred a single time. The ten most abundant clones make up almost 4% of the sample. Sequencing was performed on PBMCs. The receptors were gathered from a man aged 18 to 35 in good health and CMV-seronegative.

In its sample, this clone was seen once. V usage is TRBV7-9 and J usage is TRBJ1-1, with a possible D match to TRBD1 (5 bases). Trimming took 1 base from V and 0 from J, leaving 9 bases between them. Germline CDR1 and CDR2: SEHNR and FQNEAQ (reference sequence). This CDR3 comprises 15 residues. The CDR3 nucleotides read TGTGCCAGCAGCTTAGAGGGGATCATGAACACTGAAGCTTTCTTT. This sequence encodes CASSLEGIMNTEAFF.

The CDR3 DNA reads as TGTGCCAGCAGTTACCGTGGCCGAACGAACACTGAAGCTTTCTTT. This codes for CASSYRGRTNTEAFF. The V and J genes are TRBV6-5 and TRBJ1-1; D unclear. The germline gives CDR1 MNHEY, CDR2 SVGAGI. This CDR3 has 15 residues. Trimming shortened V by 2 bases and J by 1 base, and 11 bases separated the two germline ends.

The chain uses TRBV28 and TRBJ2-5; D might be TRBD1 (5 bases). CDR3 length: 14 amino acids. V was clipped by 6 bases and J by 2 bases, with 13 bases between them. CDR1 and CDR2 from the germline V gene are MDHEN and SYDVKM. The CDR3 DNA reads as TGTGCCAGCAGCCGTACTGACAGTCAAGAGACCCAGTACTTC. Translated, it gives CASSRTDSQETQYF. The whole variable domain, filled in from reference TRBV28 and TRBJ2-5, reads DVKVTQSSRYLVKRTGEKVFLECVQDMDHENMFWYRQDPGLGLRLIYFSYDVKMKEKGDIPEGYSVSREKKERFSLILESASTNQTSMYLCASSRTDSQETQYFGPGTRLLVL.

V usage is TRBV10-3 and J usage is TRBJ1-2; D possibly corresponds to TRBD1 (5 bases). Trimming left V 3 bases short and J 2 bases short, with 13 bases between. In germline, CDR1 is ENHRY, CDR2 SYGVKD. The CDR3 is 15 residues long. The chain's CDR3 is CAISETGARNYGYTF. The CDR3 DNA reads TGTGCCATCAGTGAAACTGGGGCCCGAAACTATGGCTACACCTTC.

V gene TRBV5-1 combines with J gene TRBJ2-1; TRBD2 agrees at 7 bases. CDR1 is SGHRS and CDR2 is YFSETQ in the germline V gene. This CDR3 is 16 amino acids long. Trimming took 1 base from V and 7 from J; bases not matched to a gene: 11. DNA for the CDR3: TGCGCCAGCAGCTTGCCCCGCGCGGGAGTGGGAAATGAGCAGTTCTTC. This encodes CASSLPRAGVGNEQFF.